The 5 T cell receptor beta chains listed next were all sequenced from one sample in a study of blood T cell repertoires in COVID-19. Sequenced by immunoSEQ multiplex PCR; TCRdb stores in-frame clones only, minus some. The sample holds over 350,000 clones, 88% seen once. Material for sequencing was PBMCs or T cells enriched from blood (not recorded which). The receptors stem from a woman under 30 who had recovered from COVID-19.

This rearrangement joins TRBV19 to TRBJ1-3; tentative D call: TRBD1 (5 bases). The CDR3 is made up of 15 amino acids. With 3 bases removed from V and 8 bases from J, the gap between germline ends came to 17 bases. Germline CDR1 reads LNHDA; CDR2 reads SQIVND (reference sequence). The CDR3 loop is CASSIFGLTDHTIYF. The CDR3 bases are TGTGCCAGTAGTATTTTTGGTTTGACAGACCACACCATATATTTT.

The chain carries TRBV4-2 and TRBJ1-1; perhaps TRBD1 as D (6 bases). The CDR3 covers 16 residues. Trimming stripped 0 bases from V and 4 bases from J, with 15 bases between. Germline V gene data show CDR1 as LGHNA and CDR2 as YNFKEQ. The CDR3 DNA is TGTGCCAGCAGCCAAGATCCAGGGGTTTCTCGCACTGAAGCTTTCTTT. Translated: CASSQDPGVSRTEAFF.

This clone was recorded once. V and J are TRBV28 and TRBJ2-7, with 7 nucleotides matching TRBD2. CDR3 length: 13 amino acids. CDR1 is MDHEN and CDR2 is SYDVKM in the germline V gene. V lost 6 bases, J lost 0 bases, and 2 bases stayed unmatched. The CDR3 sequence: CASRGGDSYEQYF. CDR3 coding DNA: TGTGCCAGCAGGGGAGGGGACTCCTACGAGCAGTACTTC.

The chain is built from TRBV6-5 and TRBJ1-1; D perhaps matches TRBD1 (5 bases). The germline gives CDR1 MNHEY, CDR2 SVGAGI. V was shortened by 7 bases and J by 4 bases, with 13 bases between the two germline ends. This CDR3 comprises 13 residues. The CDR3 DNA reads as TGTGCCAGCACCCACGGGGGGGGCACTGAAGCTTTCTTT. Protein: CASTHGGGTEAFF.

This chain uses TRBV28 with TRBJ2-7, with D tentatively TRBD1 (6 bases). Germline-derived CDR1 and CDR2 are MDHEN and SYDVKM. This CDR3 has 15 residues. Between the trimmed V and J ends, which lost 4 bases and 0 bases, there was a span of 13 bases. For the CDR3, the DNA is TGTGCCAGCAGTTCCGGGACAAAGAGCTCCTACGAGCAGTACTTC. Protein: CASSSGTKSSYEQYF.